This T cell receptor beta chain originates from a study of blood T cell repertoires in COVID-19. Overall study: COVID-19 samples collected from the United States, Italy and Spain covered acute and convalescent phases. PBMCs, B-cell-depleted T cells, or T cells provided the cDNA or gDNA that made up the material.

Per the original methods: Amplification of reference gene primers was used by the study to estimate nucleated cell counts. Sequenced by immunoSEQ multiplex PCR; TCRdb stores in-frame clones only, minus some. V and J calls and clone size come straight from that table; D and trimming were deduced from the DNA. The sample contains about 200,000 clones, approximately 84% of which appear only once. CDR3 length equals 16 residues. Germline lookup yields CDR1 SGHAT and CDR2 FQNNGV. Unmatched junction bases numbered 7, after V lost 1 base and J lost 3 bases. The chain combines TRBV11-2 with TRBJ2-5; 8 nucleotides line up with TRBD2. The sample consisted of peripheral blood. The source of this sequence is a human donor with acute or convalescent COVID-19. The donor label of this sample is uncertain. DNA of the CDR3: TGTGCCAGCAGCTTAGGGCAGCGGGAGACGGAAGAGACCCAGTACTTC. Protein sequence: CASSLGQRETEETQYF.